The 5 T cell receptor beta chains in this list originate from one sample, sequenced in a study of shared clonotypes between healthy human individuals. The table came from immunoSEQ multiplex PCR; TCRdb's copy has only in-frame clones and leaves some out. Found here are over 400,000 clones, approximately 84% of them singletons; the top ten hold more than 9.5%. The sequencing sample was made of PBMCs. The receptors here all came from a woman aged 40 to 55 in good health. Some clones in this sample may be carry-over from other donors' samples.

The V and J genes are TRBV7-9 and TRBJ2-3, with D perhaps TRBD1 (6 bases). V was cut by 6 bases and J by 5 bases, with 12 bases left in between. CDR1 and CDR2 from the germline V gene are SEHNR and FQNEAQ (reference sequence). CDR3 length: 13 residues. The DNA of the CDR3 is TGTGCCAGCAGTCGGGACATTTTAGATACGCAGTATTTT. Protein: CASSRDILDTQYF.

The gene calls are TRBV14 and TRBJ2-7; D unresolved. Germline V gene data show CDR1 as SGHDN and CDR2 as FVKESK. The CDR3 contains 12 residues. Deletions cut 0 bases from V and 5 bases from J, with 5 bases between. In DNA form, the CDR3 reads TGTGCCAGCAGCCAAGATTTGGACGAGCAGTACTTC. Translating it yields CASSQDLDEQYF.

This clone was observed a handful of times. The chain recombines TRBV11-2 with TRBJ2-4; D remains unclear. This CDR3 contains 14 residues. Trimming left V 4 bases short and J 2 bases short, with 9 bases between. CDR1 is SGHAT and CDR2 is FQNNGV in the germline V gene. The CDR3 here is CASSSPVTKNIQYF. Written as DNA, the CDR3 is TGTGCCAGCAGCTCCCCAGTCACCAAAAACATTCAGTACTTC.

This clone came up once. This likely stems from a read error, as it lies one base from a far larger clone. The chain carries TRBV30 and TRBJ1-6, with D uncertain. The V end was cut by 8 bases, the J end by 12 bases, with 23 bases between. Germline values: CDR1 GTSNPN, CDR2 SVGIG (reference sequence). The length of the CDR3 is 14 residues. The CDR3 region is CASTAGNPGLPLHF. The DNA of the CDR3 is TGTGCCAGTACGGCGGGAAACCCGGGGTTACCCCTCCACTTT.

This clone was seen repeatedly, ten times or more. This chain joins TRBV11-3 and TRBJ2-5, with a weak D call TRBD2 (6 bases). Trimming took 5 bases from V and 4 from J, leaving 14 bases between them. The CDR3 length is 14 residues. In germline, CDR1 is SGHNT, CDR2 YENEEA. The DNA for the CDR3 is TGTGCCAGCAGCCCTCAGGGAGGAGGAGAGACCCAGTACTTC. Residues: CASSPQGGGETQYF.